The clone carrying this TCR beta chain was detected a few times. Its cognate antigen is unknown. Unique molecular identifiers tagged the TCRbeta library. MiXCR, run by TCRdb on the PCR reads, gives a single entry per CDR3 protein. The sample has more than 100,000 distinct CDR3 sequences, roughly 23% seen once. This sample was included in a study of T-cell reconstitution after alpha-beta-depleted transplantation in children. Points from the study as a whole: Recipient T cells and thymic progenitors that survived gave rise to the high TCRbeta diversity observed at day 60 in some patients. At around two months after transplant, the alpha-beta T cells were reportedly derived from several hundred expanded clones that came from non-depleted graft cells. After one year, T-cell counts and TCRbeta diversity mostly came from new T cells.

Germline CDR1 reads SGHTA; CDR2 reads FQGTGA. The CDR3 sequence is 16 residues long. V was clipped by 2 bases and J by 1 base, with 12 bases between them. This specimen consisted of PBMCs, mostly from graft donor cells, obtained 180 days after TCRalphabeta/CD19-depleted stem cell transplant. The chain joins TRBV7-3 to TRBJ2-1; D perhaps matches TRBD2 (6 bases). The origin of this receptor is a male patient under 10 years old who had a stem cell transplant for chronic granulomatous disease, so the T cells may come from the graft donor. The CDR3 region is CASSLLGGQSYNEQFF. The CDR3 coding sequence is TGTGCCAGCAGCTTACTCGGGGGTCAATCCTACAATGAGCAGTTCTTC.